One and the same sample provided the 18 T cell receptor beta chains below, sequenced in a study of blood T cell repertoires in COVID-19. Libraries were prepared by immunoSEQ multiplex PCR; TCRdb keeps only in-frame clonotypes and omits some of them. Altogether 150,000 to 200,000 clones are present, 87% being singletons, with the ten largest covering roughly 1.5%. Source material: peripheral blood. The receptors stem from a woman between 50 and 59 years old with acute or convalescent COVID-19.

The chain carries TRBV19 and TRBJ1-5, with D possibly being TRBD1 (5 bases). The V end lost 0 bases, the J end lost 4 bases, and 10 bases lay between the germline ends. Looked up from germline, CDR1 is LNHDA and CDR2 is SQIVND (reference sequence). The CDR3 loop spans 15 amino acids. The CDR3: CASSIEEGRNQPQHF. CDR3 DNA sequence: TGTGCCAGTAGTATAGAGGAGGGACGGAATCAGCCCCAGCATTTT.

The CDR3 DNA follows: TGTGCCTGCCATACAGGGGGCGCTCGGATGAACACTGAAGCTTTCTTT. This encodes CACHTGGARMNTEAFF. The gene calls are TRBV30 and TRBJ1-1; TRBD1 matches 9 bases. The germline V gene has CDR1 GTSNPN and CDR2 SVGIG (reference sequence). The junction had 11 bases not matched to a gene; V was cut back by 6 bases and J by 0 bases. The CDR3 runs to 16 residues.

The CDR3 nucleotides are TGTGCCAGCAGTTTACAGGGAGGTACTTTCTACGAGCAGTACTTC. Translated: CASSLQGGTFYEQYF. V is TRBV27 and J is TRBJ2-7; a weak D match, TRBD2 (6 bases). Trimming removed 2 bases from V and 3 bases from J, with 14 bases in between. Germline V lookup: CDR1 MNHEY, CDR2 SMNVEV (reference sequence). This CDR3 region has 15 residues.

The chain recombines TRBV19 with TRBJ1-3, with TRBD1 matching over 7 bases. Germline V gene lookup returns CDR1 LNHDA and CDR2 SQIVND (reference sequence). Trimming at V came to 6 bases and at J to 4 bases, leaving 9 bases not matched to a gene. The CDR3 covers 15 residues. The CDR3 sequence is CASRPVGQAGNTIYF. The DNA of the CDR3 is TGTGCCAGTAGGCCGGTTGGACAGGCGGGAAACACCATATATTTT. The full variable domain, with the rest looked up from reference TRBV19 and TRBJ1-3, is DGGITQSPKYLFRKEGQNVTLSCEQNLNHDAMYWYRQDPGQGLRLIYYSQIVNDFQKGDIAEGYSVSREKKESFPLTVTSAQKNPTAFYLCASRPVGQAGNTIYFGEGSWLTVV.

This chain connects TRBV18 to TRBJ1-1; D is unclear. V shed 3 bases and J shed 3 bases, with 8 bases lying between them. The length of the CDR3 is 13 residues. Per germline, CDR1 KGHSH and CDR2 LQKENI. DNA for the CDR3: TGTGCCAGCTCACCGGCAGGTGACACTGAAGCTTTCTTT. Its translation: CASSPAGDTEAFF.

This chain links TRBV4-3 with TRBJ1-2; possibly TRBD1 for D (5 bases). V dropped 4 bases and J dropped 4 bases, with 16 bases sitting between them. The CDR3 contains 15 residues. Germline loops: CDR1 LGHNA, CDR2 YSLEER. The CDR3 loop reads CASSRTPAGPYGYTF. CDR3 nucleotides: TGCGCCAGCAGCCGAACCCCCGCGGGACCCTATGGCTACACCTTC.

This clone was found a few times. This chain connects TRBV11-3 to TRBJ2-7, with TRBD1 matching over 8 bases. The CDR3 has 14 residues. Germline trimming cut 5 bases from V and 3 bases from J; bases unmatched to any gene: 6. The germline V gene encodes CDR1 SGHNT and CDR2 YENEEA. CDR3 amino acids: CASSPGTGFYEQYF. The CDR3 nucleotides are TGTGCCAGCAGCCCCGGGACAGGTTTCTACGAGCAGTACTTC.

The J gene is TRBJ1-5, the V gene TRBV7-8; D gene ambiguous. The germline V gene has CDR1 SGHVS and CDR2 FQNEAQ. The CDR3 is 17 residues long. The ends were cut back, 1 base at V and 4 bases at J, with 17 bases in the middle. The CDR3 bases are TGTGCCAGCAGCTTAGATATCGGGAGGGCTTTAAATCAGCCCCAGCATTTT. Encoded protein: CASSLDIGRALNQPQHF.

The V gene is TRBV7-9, the J gene TRBJ1-6; 9 bases line up with TRBD1. Germline CDR1 reads SEHNR; CDR2 reads FQNEAQ (reference sequence). Germline trimming cut 5 bases from V and 5 bases from J; bases unmatched to any gene: 4. There are 15 residues in the CDR3. In DNA, the CDR3 is TGTGCCAGCAGCCCACAGGGGGCGAATAATTCACCCCTCCACTTT. As protein: CASSPQGANNSPLHF.

The rearrangement links TRBV6-5 to TRBJ1-2; tentatively, D is TRBD1 (6 bases). Trimming removed 1 base from V and 2 bases from J, with 11 bases in between. From germline, CDR1 is MNHEY and CDR2 SVGAGI. The CDR3 covers 15 residues. The CDR3 DNA follows: TGTGCCAGCAGTTACTTAGACAGGCTCAACTATGGCTACACCTTC. Its translation: CASSYLDRLNYGYTF.

This chain uses TRBV7-6 with TRBJ1-6; D perhaps matches TRBD1 (5 bases). The CDR3 totals 16 residues. Between the trimmed V and J ends, which lost 1 base and 5 bases, there was a span of 12 bases. Germline V gives CDR1 SGHVS, CDR2 FNYEAQ. The DNA for the CDR3 is TGTGCCAGCAGCTTAGAAATAGGGGCGAATAATTCACCCCTCCACTTT. As protein: CASSLEIGANNSPLHF.

The J gene is TRBJ2-7, the V gene TRBV5-4, with 13 nucleotides matching TRBD2. Per the germline V gene, CDR1 is SGHNT and CDR2 is YYREEE (reference sequence). The CDR3 sequence is 16 residues long. The junction had 4 bases not matched to a gene; V was cut back by 0 bases and J by 4 bases. The CDR3, as DNA: TGTGCCAGCAGCTTGGCCCCGGGACTAGCGGGATACGAGCAGTACTTC. Translation: CASSLAPGLAGYEQYF.

The chain is built from TRBV16 and TRBJ1-2; 7 bases match TRBD1. The CDR3 has 15 amino acids. After removal of 4 bases from V and 4 bases from J, the junction contained 9 bases not matched to a gene. The V gene's germline CDR1 is KGHSY and CDR2 FQNENV. The CDR3 nucleotides are TGTGCCAGCAGCCGGTCGGGACAGTATACCTATGGCTACACCTTC. Amino acid sequence: CASSRSGQYTYGYTF.

The chain joins TRBV24-1 to TRBJ1-1, with D maybe TRBD1 (5 bases). V was cut by 7 bases and J by 7 bases, with 9 bases left in between. The germline gives CDR1 KGHDR, CDR2 SFDVKD. CDR3 length: 11 residues. CDR3 region: CATSQGDEAFF. The CDR3 bases are TGTGCCACCAGCCAGGGTGATGAAGCTTTCTTT.

The chain employs TRBV19 and TRBJ2-7; D uncertain. This CDR3 region has 14 residues. From germline, CDR1 is LNHDA and CDR2 SQIVND (reference sequence). Between the trimmed V and J ends, which lost 2 bases and 6 bases, there was a span of 14 bases. The CDR3 loop reads CASSISHGVPEQYF. The CDR3 coding sequence is TGTGCCAGTAGTATATCCCACGGAGTTCCCGAGCAGTACTTC.

The chain links TRBV6-5 to TRBJ1-2; D is possibly TRBD1 (5 bases). CDR1 is MNHEY and CDR2 is SVGAGI in the germline V gene. The CDR3 length is 15 residues. The ends were cut back, 5 bases at V and 3 bases at J, with 16 bases in the middle. CDR3 coding DNA: TGTGCCAGCAGTCAAACCGACAGCCCTTACTATGGCTACACCTTC. It encodes CASSQTDSPYYGYTF.

The genes are TRBV11-3 and TRBJ2-3; D is perhaps TRBD2 (5 bases). Trimming stripped 5 bases from V and 0 bases from J, with 15 bases between. The CDR3 runs 16 residues. The V gene's germline CDR1 is SGHNT and CDR2 YENEEA. CDR3 sequence (DNA): TGTGCCAGCAGCCCCCCCGGGGTACCTAGCACAGATACGCAGTATTTT. Protein: CASSPPGVPSTDTQYF.

The rearrangement joins TRBV15 to TRBJ1-3; D unclear. The CDR3 runs 13 residues. Germline loops: CDR1 LNHNV, CDR2 YYDKDF (reference sequence). V was trimmed by 8 bases and J by 2 bases, leaving 10 bases between them. The CDR3: CATPFTAGNTIYF. DNA of the CDR3: TGTGCCACCCCTTTTACGGCTGGAAACACCATATATTTT.